The rows below give T cell receptor beta chains drawn from one sample of a study of cytomegalovirus exposure and HLA in healthy donors. The table came from immunoSEQ multiplex PCR; TCRdb's copy has only in-frame clones and leaves some out. The profile covers under 200,000 clones, with 80% to 90% appearing a single time and about 0.8% taken by the ten largest. The sequencing input was PBMCs. These receptors came from a woman between 18 and 30 years old in good health and CMV-seronegative. Each CDR3 is given with its conserved first and last residue. The D gene is left open where the match is weak. Size is omitted from some rows. Given values are once, few, many or a class for expanded clones.

j_gene,d_gene,v_gene,abundance,CDR3aa,CDR3nt
TRBJ1-1,TRBD1,TRBV5-1,-,CASSLGRDRSTEAFF,TGCGCCAGCAGCTTGGGACGGGACAGGTCCACTGAAGCTTTCTTT
TRBJ2-6,-,TRBV27,-,CASSKSSGANVLTF,TGTGCCAGCAGTAAGAGCTCTGGGGCCAACGTCCTGACTTTC
TRBJ2-5,TRBD2,TRBV12-5,-,CASGLVLGGLGGETQYF,TGTGCTAGTGGTTTGGTACTGGGAGGGCTGGGAGGGGAGACCCAGTACTTC
TRBJ1-4,-,TRBV7-6,-,CASSIRGTGEKLFF,TGTGCCAGCAGCATTAGGGGGACGGGGGAAAAACTGTTTTTT
TRBJ2-6,-,TRBV27,-,CASSLNTRAFSGANVLTF,TGCGCCAGCAGTTTAAATACCCGAGCGTTCTCGGGGGCCAACGTCCTGACTTTC
TRBJ2-1,TRBD2,TRBV19,once,CASSIAPGTSGRAGGYNEQFF,TGTGCCAGTAGTATAGCCCCCGGGACTAGCGGGAGGGCAGGGGGATACAATGAGCAGTTCTTC
TRBJ2-5,TRBD2,TRBV9,-,CASSVDPAGGVEETQYF,TGTGCCAGCAGCGTAGATCCAGCGGGAGGGGTAGAAGAGACCCAGTACTTC
TRBJ2-7,TRBD2,TRBV29-1,few,CSVEGVAGGHEQYF,TGCAGCGTTGAAGGAGTAGCGGGAGGCCACGAGCAGTACTTC
TRBJ2-7,TRBD2,TRBV5-1,-,CASSRGLAGSSSYEQYF,TGCGCCAGCAGCCGGGGACTAGCGGGATCAAGCTCCTACGAGCAGTACTTC
TRBJ2-1,TRBD2,TRBV10-3,-,CASLADSYNEQFF,TGTGCCTCGCTAGCGGACTCCTACAATGAGCAGTTCTTC
TRBJ2-2,TRBD1,TRBV5-4,-,CASSFGTGVEVRELFF,TGTGCCAGCAGCTTTGGGACAGGGGTGGAGGTGAGGGAGCTGTTTTTT
TRBJ2-1,TRBD2,TRBV2,few,CASTPLAGGKYNEQFF,TGTGCCAGCACCCCTTTAGCGGGAGGGAAATACAATGAGCAGTTCTTC
TRBJ1-3,TRBD1,TRBV5-6,-,CASSLELGQGWNTIYF,TGTGCCAGCAGTCTCGAGCTAGGACAGGGCTGGAACACCATATATTTT
TRBJ2-3,TRBD2,TRBV7-9,once,CASSLGGLAADTQYF,TGTGCCAGCAGCTTAGGGGGACTAGCAGCAGATACGCAGTATTTT
TRBJ2-1,TRBD1,TRBV6-5,-,CASSYSNRGRDEQFF,TGTGCCAGCAGTTACTCGAACAGGGGGCGCGATGAGCAGTTCTTC
TRBJ2-3,TRBD2,TRBV27,-,CASSPLAGVTDTQYF,TGTGCCAGCAGTCCCTTAGCGGGCGTTACAGATACGCAGTATTTT
TRBJ2-7,-,TRBV7-2,-,CASSPRSGDEQYF,TGTGCCAGCAGCCCCCGTAGCGGAGACGAGCAGTACTTC
TRBJ1-5,-,TRBV30,-,CAWSLGLSNQPQHF,TGTGCCTGGAGTCTCGGGTTATCTAATCAGCCCCAGCATTTT
TRBJ2-6,-,TRBV6-4,-,CASSDEAGSSGANVLTF,TGTGCCAGCAGTGACGAAGCAGGGTCGTCTGGGGCCAACGTCCTGACTTTC
TRBJ1-2,TRBD1,TRBV4-2,once,CASSQGQGHGYTF,TGTGCCAGCAGCCAAGGACAGGGACATGGCTACACCTTC
TRBJ2-1,TRBD2,TRBV7-9,-,CASSPGTTLKGEQFF,TGTGCCAGCAGCCCCGGGACTACCCTCAAAGGTGAGCAGTTCTTC
TRBJ1-1,-,TRBV5-4,-,CASVVRGGVVTEAFF,TGTGCCAGCGTGGTGAGGGGAGGTGTAGTCACTGAAGCTTTCTTT
TRBJ2-5,-,TRBV7-6,-,CASSSRGKGVGETQYF,TGTGCCAGCAGCTCGAGGGGGAAGGGGGTTGGAGAGACCCAGTACTTC
TRBJ2-4,-,TRBV6-4,-,CASSAQQGGFNIQYF,TGTGCCAGCAGTGCCCAACAGGGCGGGTTTAACATTCAGTACTTC
TRBJ2-2,-,TRBV9,-,CASSVDGRGETGELFF,TGTGCCAGCAGCGTAGATGGCAGGGGAGAAACCGGGGAGCTGTTTTTT
TRBJ2-1,-,TRBV4-3,-,CASSQDISLEQFF,TGCGCCAGCAGCCAAGATATTAGCCTTGAGCAGTTCTTC
TRBJ1-1,TRBD1,TRBV6-6,-,CASSYPLDRETEAFF,TGTGCCAGCAGTTACCCCCTTGACAGGGAAACTGAAGCTTTCTTT
TRBJ2-2,TRBD1,TRBV9,-,CASSTEDRANTGELFF,TGTGCCAGCAGCACAGAGGACAGGGCGAACACCGGGGAGCTGTTTTTT
TRBJ1-4,-,TRBV7-9,few,CASSFGGVGEKLFF,TGTGCCAGCAGCTTTGGGGGGGTCGGTGAAAAACTGTTTTTT
TRBJ2-3,TRBD2,TRBV6-5,-,CASSYSLAGGTDTQYF,TGTGCCAGCAGTTACTCACTAGCGGGAGGCACAGATACGCAGTATTTT
TRBJ1-1,TRBD1,TRBV7-2,-,CASSRGTDTEAFF,TGTGCCAGCAGCCGAGGGACAGATACCGAAGCTTTCTTT
TRBJ2-7,-,TRBV28,-,CASSLWQKQYF,TGTGCCAGCAGTTTGTGGCAAAAGCAGTACTTC
TRBJ1-2,-,TRBV7-8,once,CASSPRTVSYGYTF,TGTGCCAGCAGCCCCCGGACAGTATCCTATGGCTACACCTTC
TRBJ1-1,TRBD1,TRBV5-1,-,CASSVDRVVGNTEAFF,TGCGCCAGCAGCGTGGACAGGGTCGTGGGGAACACTGAAGCTTTCTTT
TRBJ2-7,-,TRBV4-1,-,CASSQDPSRVEQYF,TGCGCCAGCAGCCAAGATCCGTCGAGGGTGGAGCAGTACTTC
TRBJ2-5,-,TRBV5-5,once,CASSLAARQGQIRETQYF,TGTGCCAGCAGCTTGGCAGCCCGGCAGGGCCAGATAAGAGAGACCCAGTACTTC
TRBJ2-3,TRBD2,TRBV5-4,-,CASSSKASGSTDTQYF,TGTGCCAGCAGCTCAAAGGCTAGCGGAAGCACAGATACGCAGTATTTT
TRBJ1-2,-,TRBV27,-,CASSARHINYGYTF,TGTGCCAGCAGCGCTCGCCACATTAACTATGGCTACACCTTC
TRBJ2-1,TRBD2,TRBV5-4,-,CASSWGPGHHRQRESNEQFF,TGTGCCAGCAGCTGGGGGCCGGGACACCACCGGCAGCGGGAGAGCAATGAGCAGTTCTTC
TRBJ2-5,TRBD1,TRBV5-4,-,CASSKATGGAVETQYF,TGTGCCAGCAGTAAAGCGACAGGGGGCGCGGTGGAGACCCAGTACTTC
TRBJ2-7,-,TRBV2,-,CASSRVKGREQYF,TGTGCCAGCAGCCGGGTGAAAGGCCGCGAGCAGTACTTC
TRBJ1-6,-,TRBV7-3,-,CASSLGGSNSPLHF,TGTGCCAGCAGCTTAGGGGGCTCGAATTCACCCCTCCACTTT
TRBJ2-7,TRBD1,TRBV11-3,-,CASSILGTGIYEQYF,TGTGCCAGCAGCATCCTAGGGACAGGGATATACGAGCAGTACTTC
TRBJ2-3,-,TRBV2,-,CASCIAGPLNGDTQYF,TGTGCCAGCTGTATAGCCGGTCCCCTAAATGGAGATACGCAGTATTTT
TRBJ2-3,-,TRBV28,once,CASSLGIADPSTDTQYF,TGTGCCAGCAGTTTGGGCATAGCGGATCCTAGCACAGATACGCAGTATTTT
TRBJ1-2,-,TRBV10-1,-,CASSEAVMYGYTF,TGCGCCAGCAGTGAGGCGGTGATGTATGGCTACACCTTC
TRBJ1-4,TRBD1,TRBV27,-,CASSTRQGGNEKLFF,TGTGCCAGCAGTACCCGACAGGGCGGGAATGAAAAACTGTTTTTT
TRBJ1-1,TRBD1,TRBV5-1,few,CASRNYTQGNEAFF,TGCGCCAGCAGAAACTATACACAGGGGAATGAAGCTTTCTTT
TRBJ2-1,-,TRBV29-1,-,CSVEGLSPRNEQFF,TGCAGCGTTGAGGGGCTCTCGCCCCGGAATGAGCAGTTCTTC
TRBJ2-2,-,TRBV28,-,CATPGLNTGELFF,TGTGCCACCCCCGGGTTGAACACCGGGGAGCTGTTTTTT
TRBJ2-5,-,TRBV5-1,-,CASSLLTPGQETQYF,TGCGCCAGCAGCTTATTAACTCCCGGGCAAGAGACCCAGTACTTC
TRBJ1-4,-,TRBV25-1,-,CASSGPSREKLFF,TGTGCCAGCAGTGGGCCATCACGAGAAAAACTGTTTTTT
TRBJ1-1,TRBD1,TRBV29-1,-,CSVGQGTNTEAFF,TGCAGCGTCGGACAGGGGACGAACACTGAAGCTTTCTTT
TRBJ2-7,-,TRBV28,-,CASSLQGPEQYF,TGTGCCAGCAGTTTACAGGGGCCCGAGCAGTACTTC
TRBJ2-4,TRBD2,TRBV7-2,-,CASSPAGGANIQYF,TGTGCCAGCAGCCCCGCCGGGGGGGCCAACATTCAGTACTTC
TRBJ2-4,TRBD1,TRBV18,-,CASSGQGAGAKNIQYF,TGTGCCAGCTCCGGACAGGGGGCCGGGGCCAAAAACATTCAGTACTTC
TRBJ2-7,TRBD1,TRBV5-1,-,CASSSRTGHYEQYF,TGCGCCAGCAGCTCCAGGACAGGGCACTACGAGCAGTACTTC
TRBJ1-1,-,TRBV11-3,few,CASSLAQGTLSGKAFF,TGTGCCAGCAGCTTAGCACAGGGCACGCTATCCGGCAAAGCTTTCTTT
TRBJ2-2,TRBD2,TRBV5-6,-,CASSLFSGRAPGELFF,TGTGCCAGCAGTCTATTTAGCGGGAGGGCGCCCGGGGAGCTGTTTTTT
TRBJ1-2,-,TRBV27,once,CASSLGRNYGYTF,TGTGCCAGCAGTTTAGGCAGAAACTATGGCTACACCTTC